Listed below are T cell receptor beta chains from one sample, sequenced in a study of T cell changes during pregnancy in multiple sclerosis. Clones were sequenced by immunoSEQ multiplex PCR, and TCRdb holds only the in-frame ones, with some missing. Among roughly 40,000 clones listed, around nine tenths were seen once. Sequenced material: CD4+ T cells from peripheral blood mononuclear cells, taken in the third trimester of pregnancy. The receptors derive from a female donor with multiple sclerosis, enrolled in a pregnancy study. CDR3s include the opening cysteine and the closing phenylalanine or tryptophan. D genes are given only for firm matches. Where a row states a size, it is once, few, many or the class of an expanded clone; other rows omit it.

14 . TRBJ1-2 TRBV5-1 TRBD1 TGCGCCAGCAGCTTGGAAGGGACAGGGGGCTTCTACACCTTC CASSLEGTGGFYTF
16 . TRBJ2-7 TRBV15 TRBD1 TGTGCCACCAGCAATCCAGCCGGGACAGGGACAAGCGAGCAGTACTTC CATSNPAGTGTSEQYF
14 . TRBJ1-2 TRBV2 . TGTGCCAGCATTCGTAGGGGGATGGCCTATGGCTACACCTTC CASIRRGMAYGYTF
12 . TRBJ2-7 TRBV19 . TGTGCCAGTAGTATAGGAAGCACCGAGCAGTACTTC CASSIGSTEQYF
16 . TRBJ2-7 TRBV5-6 TRBD1 TGTGCCAGCAGCGCGGGACAGGGGGGAAAGACCTACGAGCAGTACTTC CASSAGQGGKTYEQYF
12 . TRBJ2-7 TRBV7-9 . TGTGCCAGCAGCGCACAGGTGTACGAGCAGTACTTC CASSAQVYEQYF
15 . TRBJ2-1 TRBV9 TRBD2 TGTGCCAGCAGCCTAGCTAGCGGGGTCTACAATGAGCAGTTCTTC CASSLASGVYNEQFF
15 once TRBJ2-5 TRBV7-8 TRBD1 TGTGCCAGCAGCTGGTACAGGGGGATTGTGGAGACCCAGTACTTC CASSWYRGIVETQYF
17 . TRBJ1-2 TRBV19 . TGTGCCAGTACTTATCAGGGGATCGCGTCAAGGAACTATGGCTACACCTTC CASTYQGIASRNYGYTF
16 . TRBJ2-2 TRBV5-6 . TGTGCCAGCAGCTTGGTGACCCCCCGCCGGGTCGGGGAGCTGTTTTTT CASSLVTPRRVGELFF
14 . TRBJ1-1 TRBV19 TRBD1 TGTGCCAGTACCAAACCGGGACAGGGCACTGAAGCTTTCTTT CASTKPGQGTEAFF
15 . TRBJ2-1 TRBV19 TRBD1 TGTGCCAGTAGTTCGGGACAGGGGCCCTACAATGAGCAGTTCTTC CASSSGQGPYNEQFF
14 . TRBJ1-1 TRBV5-1 TRBD1 TGCGCCAGCAGCTCTCAGGGGGATAGCACTGAAGCTTTCTTT CASSSQGDSTEAFF
15 once TRBJ1-3 TRBV30 . TGTGCCTGGAGTAGGACATCACTTGCGGGAAACACCATATATTTT CAWSRTSLAGNTIYF
13 . TRBJ1-2 TRBV7-9 . TGTGCCAGCAGCATACAGGGCCGTTATGGCTACACCTTC CASSIQGRYGYTF
15 . TRBJ2-1 TRBV10-1 TRBD2 TGCGCCAGCAGTGAGTCGACTAGCGCCTACAATGAGCAGTTCTTC CASSESTSAYNEQFF
13 once TRBJ2-1 TRBV10-1 . TGCGCCAGCAGTGAGTCGGGGCTCAATGAGCAGTTCTTC CASSESGLNEQFF